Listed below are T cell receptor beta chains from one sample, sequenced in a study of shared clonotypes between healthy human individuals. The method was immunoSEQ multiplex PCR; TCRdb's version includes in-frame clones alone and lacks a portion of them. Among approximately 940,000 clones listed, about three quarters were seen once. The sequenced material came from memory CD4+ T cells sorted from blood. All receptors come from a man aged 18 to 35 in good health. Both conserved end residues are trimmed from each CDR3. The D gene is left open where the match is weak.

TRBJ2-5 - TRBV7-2 ASSSIPPDQY
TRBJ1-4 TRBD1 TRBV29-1 SAGGSEKLF
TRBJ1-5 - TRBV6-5 ASSYNTRDSNQPQH
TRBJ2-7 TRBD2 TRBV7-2 ASSWTSGGRNEQY
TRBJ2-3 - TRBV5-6 ASSLAQVSDTQY
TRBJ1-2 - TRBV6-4 ASSDSYRGANYGYT
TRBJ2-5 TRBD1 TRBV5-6 ASSFGQGQETQY
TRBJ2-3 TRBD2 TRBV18 ASSRGLAGEEDTQY
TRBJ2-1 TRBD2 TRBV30 AGGGRAGEQF
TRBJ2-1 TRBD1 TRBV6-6 ASSRGQSSYNEQF
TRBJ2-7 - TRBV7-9 ASTPVGTISYEQY
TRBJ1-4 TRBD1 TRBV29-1 SASQGGRREKLF
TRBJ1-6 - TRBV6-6 ASSRTANSPLH
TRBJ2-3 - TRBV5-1 ASSGDSRGTDTQY
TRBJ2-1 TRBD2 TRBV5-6 ASSFSGSGWF